This T cell receptor (beta chain) was identified in a study of blood T cell repertoires in COVID-19. V shed 5 bases and J shed 6 bases, with 17 bases lying between them. This CDR3 has 15 residues. Germline CDR1 reads SGHAT; CDR2 reads FQNNGV. Participants were placed into cohorts based on the clinical history they reported. Some clones are missing from TCRdb's copy, which holds only in-frame ones; the method was immunoSEQ multiplex PCR. In the table there are 200,000 to 300,000 clones, around 86% of which are singletons. The chain carries TRBV11-2 and TRBJ2-1; D is unclear. The material sequenced was PBMCs or T cells enriched from blood (not recorded which). The TCR originated in a woman aged 40 to 55 with acute COVID-19. CDR3 DNA sequence: TGTGCCAGCAGCCAACCTGCGGCGCCGTTCAATGAGCAGTTCTTC. Its translation is CASSQPAAPFNEQFF.